A single sample gave rise to the 21 T cell receptor beta chains below, sequenced in a study of blood T cell repertoires in COVID-19. Assay used: immunoSEQ multiplex PCR; TCRdb lists only in-frame clones, some missing. In the table there are 200,000 to 250,000 clones, 65% to 90% of which are singletons. The sequenced sample was PBMCs or T cells enriched from blood (not recorded which). These receptors all come from a woman aged 45-59 years with acute COVID-19.

CDR3 nucleotide sequence: TGTGCCAGCAGCGGTCCTAGCGGGGGGGGTCAAGAGACCCAGTACTTC. Encoded protein: CASSGPSGGGQETQYF. This chain links TRBV9 with TRBJ2-5, with 12 bases identical to TRBD2. The length of the CDR3 is 16 residues. Germline lookup yields CDR1 SGDLS and CDR2 YYNGEE. V shed 3 bases and J 2 bases; nucleotides not matched to a gene: 5.

V and J are TRBV20-1 and TRBJ1-2, with a possible D match to TRBD1 (6 bases). CDR3 size: 14 residues. The germline V gene has CDR1 DFQATT and CDR2 SNEGSKA (reference sequence). V lost 3 bases and J 5 bases, leaving 16 bases between the germline ends. The CDR3 nucleotides read TGCAGTGCTAGTACCCCGGGACAACTTTATGGCTACACCTTC. Translation: CSASTPGQLYGYTF.

The chain combines TRBV5-7 with TRBJ1-3, with 7 bases lining up with TRBD1. TRBV5-7 has ORF status, its function being uncertain. Losses at the gene ends were 4 bases for V and 0 bases for J; bases not matched to a gene: 4. This CDR3 is built from 15 residues. The CDR3 region has the DNA TGTGCCAGCAGCGCGACAGGGAGCTCTGGAAACACCATATATTTT. Translated: CASSATGSSGNTIYF.

V and J are TRBV7-9 and TRBJ2-3, with 9 bases lining up with TRBD2. The CDR3 loop spans 17 amino acids. The V gene's germline CDR1 is SEHNR and CDR2 FQNEAQ (reference sequence). The V gene end was trimmed by 1 base and the J gene end by 1 base; junction bases not matched to a gene: 6. CDR3 region: CASSLGEERGGTDTQYF. CDR3 bases: TGTGCCAGCAGCTTAGGGGAGGAGCGGGGGGGCACAGATACGCAGTATTTT.

The chain links TRBV9 to TRBJ1-2; D unresolved. The CDR3 has 15 residues. V lost 0 bases, J lost 4 bases, and 13 bases lay in between. Per germline, CDR1 SGDLS and CDR2 YYNGEE. CDR3 nucleotides: TGTGCCAGCAGCGTAGAGGCAGGCGAAAGCTATGGCTACACCTTC. Translation gives CASSVEAGESYGYTF.

The rearrangement links TRBV25-1 to TRBJ1-2; perhaps TRBD1 as D (6 bases). There are 14 residues in the CDR3. Germline CDR1 MGHDK, CDR2 SYGVNS. V gave up 1 base and J gave up 4 bases, with 10 bases separating them. The CDR3 protein is CASSESARGYGYTF. CDR3 sequence (DNA): TGTGCCAGCAGTGAATCGGCCAGGGGCTATGGCTACACCTTC.

This clone was seen once. The rearrangement links TRBV7-2 to TRBJ2-3; 7 bases are a match to TRBD2. The germline V gene encodes CDR1 SGHTA and CDR2 FQGNSA. With V trimmed by 5 bases and J by 2 bases, 4 bases remained unmatched. The CDR3 consists of 14 residues. DNA for the CDR3: TGTGCCAGCAGCAGGGAGGGTAACACAGATACGCAGTATTTT. It codes for CASSREGNTDTQYF. Full variable domain (missing parts from reference TRBV7-2 and TRBJ2-3): GAGVSQSPSNKVTEKGKDVELRCDPISGHTALYWYRQSLGQGLEFLIYFQGNSAPDKSGLPSDRFSAERTGGSVSTLTIQRTQQEDSAVYLCASSREGNTDTQYFGPGTRLTVL.

This clone was seen only once. The genes are TRBV6-5 and TRBJ1-1; TRBD1 agrees at 8 bases. The CDR3 runs 15 residues. V shed 6 bases and J 0 bases; nucleotides not matched to a gene: 6. Germline V lookup: CDR1 MNHEY, CDR2 SVGAGI. The CDR3 region has the DNA TGTGCCAGCAGGAACAGGGGGTTGGTGAACACTGAAGCTTTCTTT. Protein sequence: CASRNRGLVNTEAFF.

V is TRBV6-4 and J is TRBJ1-1; D unclear. This CDR3 has 14 residues. Germline CDR1 and CDR2: MRHNA and SNTAGT. The V end lost 5 bases, the J end lost 4 bases, and 14 bases lay between the germline ends. The CDR3 nucleotides are TGTGCCAGCAGTATGCCTAGGGAGGGCACTGAAGCTTTCTTT. Encoded protein: CASSMPREGTEAFF.

The count of this clone is one. This chain links TRBV10-3 with TRBJ2-1, with 7 bases that match TRBD1. The germline V gene encodes CDR1 ENHRY and CDR2 SYGVKD. Trimming removed 5 bases from V and 5 bases from J; junction bases left unmatched: 12. The CDR3 runs to 16 residues. CDR3 sequence (DNA): TGTGCCATCAGTTTCCTCGACAGGGAAGAGGACAATGAGCAGTTCTTC. Amino acid sequence: CAISFLDREEDNEQFF.

V gene TRBV5-1 combines with J gene TRBJ1-1; TRBD1 aligns across 8 bases. There are 16 residues in the CDR3. Germline V gene lookup returns CDR1 SGHRS and CDR2 YFSETQ. V lost 3 bases to trimming and J lost 1 base; unmatched junction nucleotides: 8. The CDR3 spells CASSSQGALRNTEAFF. CDR3 sequence (DNA): TGCGCCAGCAGCTCCCAGGGGGCTTTGAGGAACACTGAAGCTTTCTTT. Full variable domain (outside the CDR3, taken from reference TRBV5-1 and TRBJ1-1): KAGVTQTPRYLIKTRGQQVTLSCSPISGHRSVSWYQQTPGQGLQFLFEYFSETQRNKGNFPGRFSGRQFSNSRSEMNVSTLELGDSALYLCASSSQGALRNTEAFFGQGTRLTVV.

The rearrangement links TRBV11-2 to TRBJ2-7, with 7 bases that match TRBD2. This CDR3 contains 14 residues. After removal of 2 bases from V and 6 bases from J, the junction contained 7 bases not matched to a gene. From germline, CDR1 is SGHAT and CDR2 FQNNGV. The CDR3 reads CASSLSSGFLEQYF. The DNA of the CDR3 is TGTGCCAGCAGCTTATCTAGCGGTTTCCTCGAGCAGTACTTC. Full variable domain (missing parts from reference TRBV11-2 and TRBJ2-7): EAGVAQSPRYKIIEKRQSVAFWCNPISGHATLYWYQQILGQGPKLLIQFQNNGVVDDSQLPKDRFSAERLKGVDSTLKIQPAKLEDSAVYLCASSLSSGFLEQYFGPGTRLTVT.

This chain links TRBV24-1 with TRBJ2-7, with 7 bases lining up with TRBD1. The CDR3 extends over 15 amino acids. The V segment lost 4 bases and the J segment 2 bases; nucleotides outside the gene matches: 7. Germline V CDR1 and CDR2: KGHDR, SFDVKD. CDR3 sequence: CATSEGQISPYEQYF. In nucleotides, the CDR3 is TGTGCCACCAGTGAGGGACAGATCTCTCCCTACGAGCAGTACTTC.

V is TRBV7-9 and J is TRBJ1-1; D is uncertain. Trimming shortened V by 3 bases and J by 1 base, and 12 bases separated the two germline ends. The CDR3 is made up of 15 amino acids. Germline CDR1 reads SEHNR; CDR2 reads FQNEAQ (reference sequence). The CDR3 sequence is CASSLEGMENTEAFF. The CDR3 coding sequence is TGTGCCAGCAGCTTGGAGGGAATGGAGAACACTGAAGCTTTCTTT.

The CDR3 reads CASSVDRMTYEQYF. CDR3 DNA: TGCGCCAGCAGCGTAGACAGGATGACCTACGAGCAGTACTTC. The chain is built from TRBV5-1 and TRBJ2-7; the D gene is possibly TRBD1 (6 bases). The germline V gene encodes CDR1 SGHRS and CDR2 YFSETQ. V lost 4 bases, J lost 2 bases, and 13 bases lay in between. This CDR3 is 14 amino acids long.

The rearrangement joins TRBV11-2 to TRBJ1-3; D gene uncertain. The CDR3 covers 17 residues. Germline assignment: CDR1 SGHAT and CDR2 FQNNGV. Trimming removed 1 base at V and 0 bases at J, with 13 bases between. The CDR3 is CASSLAFKGSSGNTIYF. CDR3 nucleotide sequence: TGTGCCAGCAGCTTAGCCTTTAAAGGGAGCTCTGGAAACACCATATATTTT.

The chain has TRBV18 and TRBJ2-1, with TRBD2 matching over 7 bases. Germline V gene sequence: CDR1 KGHSH, CDR2 LQKENI. V shed 5 bases, J shed 7 bases, and the junction held 14 bases outside the gene matches. The CDR3 spans 16 residues. The CDR3 region is CASSAEMGLTRNEQFF. As DNA, the CDR3 is TGTGCCAGCTCAGCAGAGATGGGACTAACCAGGAATGAGCAGTTCTTC.

The chain couples TRBV5-4 to TRBJ1-2; TRBD1 matches at 7 bases. CDR3 length: 14 amino acids. V shed 4 bases, J shed 1 base, and the junction held 4 bases outside the gene matches. Germline V gene sequence: CDR1 SGHNT, CDR2 YYREEE (reference sequence). The CDR3: CASSPDRFNYGYTF. The CDR3 bases are TGTGCCAGCAGCCCGGACAGGTTTAACTATGGCTACACCTTC.

Only a few counts were recorded for this clone. The chain joins TRBV6-1 to TRBJ1-1, with 7 nucleotides matching TRBD1. Trimming cost V 2 bases and J 5 bases; bases outside gene matches: 2. The CDR3 contains 13 residues. From germline, CDR1 is MNHNS and CDR2 SASEGT. CDR3 residues: CASSENRGTEAFF. CDR3 DNA sequence: TGTGCCAGCAGTGAAAACAGGGGAACTGAAGCTTTCTTT.

In this sample, this clone turned up once. The genes are TRBV7-2 and TRBJ2-5, with D perhaps matching TRBD2 (6 bases). CDR1 is SGHTA and CDR2 is FQGNSA in the germline V gene. There are 13 residues in the CDR3. V was trimmed by 6 bases and J by 3 bases, leaving 11 bases between them. DNA for the CDR3: TGTGCCAGCAGGGGACTGGGGGAAGAGACCCAGTACTTC. This sequence encodes CASRGLGEETQYF.

In DNA, the CDR3 is TGTGCCAGCAGCCCAAGACAAAATACGCAGTATTTT. As protein: CASSPRQNTQYF. The chain is built from TRBV28 and TRBJ2-3; D not resolved. Trimming removed 6 bases from V and 7 bases from J, with 11 bases in between. This CDR3 is built from 12 residues. The germline gives CDR1 MDHEN, CDR2 SYDVKM.